The T cell receptor beta chain under discussion was sequenced for a study of tumor and adjacent non-tumor tissue in lung cancer. Germline CDR1 is ENHRY and CDR2 is SYGVKD. This CDR3 is 16 amino acids long. A modified ARM-PCR protocol with three rounds of nested PCR amplified TCRbeta. TCRdb reprocessed the multiplex PCR reads via MiXCR and lists one record per CDR3 protein. The sample carries 100,000 to 120,000 distinct CDR3 sequences, approximately 87% recorded once. The template was RNA from unsorted bulk tissue. In this sample, this clonotype turned up once. In this CDR3 the conserved last residue, phenylalanine or tryptophan, is missing, so a read error is likely.

V usage is TRBV10-3 and J usage is TRBJ1-5, with unresolved D. The sequence derives from a man between 65 and 80 years old with non-small cell lung cancer. The sample taken for sequencing was lung tumor tissue. CDR3 sequence reads: CAIRSQVGGENQPQHS. The DNA for the CDR3 is TGTGCGATCAGGAGTCAGGTTGGTGGTGAAAATCAGCCCCAGCATTCT.